These 30 T cell receptor beta chains originate from one sample sequenced in a study of T cell responses to AZD1222 COVID-19 vaccine. Profiled with immunoSEQ multiplex PCR; TCRdb holds only in-frame clones, not every one. The data contain approximately 100,000 clones, approximately 88% of them singletons. Source: peripheral blood, taken on day 0 of AZD1222 vaccination. The receptors stem from an adult in good health.

The chain recombines TRBV27 with TRBJ2-2; 10 positions match TRBD1. V dropped 6 bases and J dropped 7; count of bases not matched to a gene: 5. Germline-derived CDR1 and CDR2 are MNHEY and SMNVEV (reference sequence). The CDR3 covers 14 residues. CDR3 sequence: CASSPGQGFGELFF. The CDR3 DNA sequence: TGTGCCAGCAGCCCGGGACAGGGGTTCGGGGAGCTGTTTTTT.

V and J are TRBV7-2 and TRBJ2-3, with D perhaps TRBD2 (6 bases). V gave up 5 bases and J gave up 2 bases, with 17 bases separating them. The CDR3 runs 16 residues. Germline-derived CDR1 and CDR2 are SGHTA and FQGNSA. The chain's CDR3 is CASSPYLTGDTDTQYF. The DNA for the CDR3 is TGTGCCAGCAGCCCTTATCTAACGGGGGACACAGATACGCAGTATTTT.

The V gene is TRBV7-9, the J gene TRBJ1-1; D is undetermined. The CDR3 consists of 14 residues. The V end was cut by 3 bases, the J end by 8 bases, with 16 bases between. Per the germline V gene, CDR1 is SEHNR and CDR2 is FQNEAQ (reference sequence). The CDR3 loop is CASSLNGLSPEAFF. The CDR3 DNA reads as TGTGCCAGCAGCTTGAACGGATTGTCTCCCGAAGCTTTCTTT.

The rearrangement uses TRBV7-6 and TRBJ2-5; possibly TRBD2 for D (5 bases). The CDR3 contains 14 residues. V was trimmed by 7 bases and J by 0 bases, leaving 12 bases between them. In germline, CDR1 is SGHVS, CDR2 FNYEAQ. CDR3 DNA: TGTGCCAGCAACCGTCTAGCTAACCAAGAGACCCAGTACTTC. This encodes CASNRLANQETQYF.

This sequence joins TRBV7-2 and TRBJ1-4; D perhaps matches TRBD1 (5 bases). The CDR3 length is 15 residues. Trimming took off 5 bases at V and 5 bases at J, with 15 bases between the two ends. Germline lookup yields CDR1 SGHTA and CDR2 FQGNSA. In DNA, the CDR3 is TGTGCCAGCAGCACCAGGGCAGGGTTGAATGAAAAACTGTTTTTT. Its translation is CASSTRAGLNEKLFF.

The V and J genes are TRBV4-2 and TRBJ2-5, with TRBD1 matching 9 bases. The CDR3 is made up of 18 amino acids. Germline CDR1 is LGHNA and CDR2 is YNFKEQ. Trimming took 4 bases from V and 4 from J; bases not matched to a gene: 16. CDR3: CASSLRRTGTGNRETQYF. The CDR3 DNA follows: TGTGCCAGCAGCCTAAGAAGGACCGGGACAGGGAATCGAGAGACCCAGTACTTC.

The genes are TRBV14 and TRBJ1-1; D gene uncertain. CDR1 is SGHDN and CDR2 is FVKESK in the germline V gene. This CDR3 has 18 residues. Deletions cut 0 bases from V and 4 bases from J, with 21 bases between. The CDR3 region has the DNA TGTGCCAGCAGCCAAGAGGAGGATCTCAATGTTCGAGGCACTGAAGCTTTCTTT. Translated: CASSQEEDLNVRGTEAFF.

A few counts support this clone. The genes are TRBV5-1 and TRBJ2-5; 8 bases are shared with TRBD2. CDR1 SGHRS and CDR2 YFSETQ come from the germline V gene. This CDR3 has 16 amino acids. Trimming removed 4 bases from V and 1 base from J; junction bases left unmatched: 9. CDR3 region: CASSVSPSGGQETQYF. CDR3 coding DNA: TGCGCCAGCAGCGTATCCCCAAGCGGGGGCCAAGAGACCCAGTACTTC.

V gene TRBV19 combines with J gene TRBJ1-5, with D possibly matching TRBD1 (5 bases). The CDR3 loop spans 14 amino acids. Germline assignment: CDR1 LNHDA and CDR2 SQIVND (reference sequence). Between the trimmed V and J ends, which lost 6 bases and 3 bases, there was a span of 12 bases. DNA for the CDR3: TGTGCCAGTAGCCCTACGGGGGACAATCAGCCCCAGCATTTT. It codes for CASSPTGDNQPQHF.

The rearrangement joins TRBV5-5 to TRBJ2-7; 10 nucleotides agree with TRBD2. The germline gives CDR1 SGHKS, CDR2 YYEKEE (reference sequence). The CDR3 has 15 residues. Trimming at V came to 1 base and at J to 3 bases, leaving 4 bases not matched to a gene. The CDR3 DNA follows: TGTGCCAGCAGCTTGATACTAGCGGGGAACTACGAGCAGTACTTC. Encoded protein: CASSLILAGNYEQYF.

The chain couples TRBV29-1 to TRBJ1-1; D is ambiguous. This CDR3 is built from 10 residues. Trimming removed 8 bases from V and 3 bases from J, with 7 bases in between. Germline CDR1 reads SQVTM; CDR2 reads ANQGSEA. CDR3 protein: CSSGYTEAFF. The DNA of the CDR3 is TGCAGCTCAGGTTACACTGAAGCTTTCTTT.

This sequence joins TRBV5-1 and TRBJ2-2, with TRBD1 matching over 8 bases. Germline CDR1 is SGHRS and CDR2 is YFSETQ. The length of the CDR3 is 13 residues. Trimming at V came to 4 bases and at J to 6 bases, leaving 2 bases not matched to a gene. CDR3 residues: CASSAQGAGELFF. The CDR3 nucleotides are TGCGCCAGCAGCGCACAGGGGGCCGGGGAGCTGTTTTTT.

This clone was picked up one time. V usage is TRBV7-2 and J usage is TRBJ1-4; D gene ambiguous. This CDR3 spans 17 amino acids. The V end lost 5 bases, the J end lost 7 bases, and 23 bases lay between the germline ends. The germline V gene encodes CDR1 SGHTA and CDR2 FQGNSA. CDR3 coding DNA: TGTGCCAGCAGCCCGGACCGAAAGGGAGACTCTATTGAAAAACTGTTTTTT. It encodes CASSPDRKGDSIEKLFF.

The chain combines TRBV19 with TRBJ2-1, with 10 bases identical to TRBD2. Germline lookup yields CDR1 LNHDA and CDR2 SQIVND (reference sequence). V was pared by 9 bases and J by 3 bases, with 11 bases of the junction left unmatched. The CDR3 sequence is 16 residues long. This CDR3 reads CASSWVAGGSYNEQFF. For the CDR3, the DNA is TGTGCCAGCTCCTGGGTAGCGGGGGGCAGCTACAATGAGCAGTTCTTC.

V is TRBV4-3 and J is TRBJ1-5; D remains ambiguous. V shed 3 bases and J shed 6 bases, with 36 bases lying between them. There are 22 residues in the CDR3. Germline CDR1 reads LGHNA; CDR2 reads YSLEER. CDR3: CASSQYWAGPKISIGFGQPQHF. The CDR3 DNA is TGCGCCAGCAGCCAGTATTGGGCGGGTCCTAAAATCTCGATCGGTTTTGGTCAGCCCCAGCATTTT.

V is TRBV10-3 and J is TRBJ1-5, with D maybe TRBD1 (6 bases). V was trimmed by 2 bases and J by 2 bases, leaving 10 bases between them. CDR1 and CDR2 from the germline V gene are ENHRY and SYGVKD. The CDR3 totals 15 residues. CDR3 coding DNA: TGTGCCATCAGTGAGGGCAGGGGTGGCAATCAGCCCCAGCATTTT. This gives the protein CAISEGRGGNQPQHF.

The genes are TRBV6-5 and TRBJ1-1; no definite D call. The V end was cut by 7 bases, the J end by 0 bases, with 12 bases between. CDR3 length: 14 residues. Germline values: CDR1 MNHEY, CDR2 SVGAGI. CDR3 protein: CASTSKLLNTEAFF. The CDR3 region has the DNA TGTGCCAGCACCTCCAAGTTGTTGAACACTGAAGCTTTCTTT.

CDR3 residues: CANATGTGAEAFF. CDR3 nucleotide sequence: TGTGCCAACGCGACAGGGACAGGCGCTGAAGCTTTCTTT. The chain employs TRBV2 and TRBJ1-1; TRBD1 matches at 8 bases. The CDR3 has 13 amino acids. CDR1 SNHLY and CDR2 FYNNEI come from the germline V gene. With 10 bases clipped from V and 6 bases from J, the junction kept 10 bases outside the gene matches.

The rearrangement joins TRBV28 to TRBJ2-1; 7 positions match TRBD1. Germline V gene lookup returns CDR1 MDHEN and CDR2 SYDVKM. Trimming removed 7 bases from V and 5 bases from J; junction bases left unmatched: 8. This CDR3 contains 14 residues. The CDR3 DNA reads TGTGCCAGCATCGTAAGACAGGGCAACAATGAGCAGTTCTTC. The encoded protein is CASIVRQGNNEQFF.

The chain carries TRBV11-2 and TRBJ1-1, with 7 bases aligning to TRBD1. The CDR3 totals 16 residues. The V gene end was trimmed by 2 bases and the J gene end by 4 bases; junction bases not matched to a gene: 10. Looked up from germline, CDR1 is SGHAT and CDR2 is FQNNGV. CDR3 in DNA: TGTGCCAGCAGCTTACGAAGGGGGCAGACGGTCACTGAAGCTTTCTTT. This encodes CASSLRRGQTVTEAFF.

The gene calls are TRBV7-3 and TRBJ2-2, with 10 bases lining up with TRBD1. The CDR3 is 17 residues long. Per the germline V gene, CDR1 is SGHTA and CDR2 is FQGTGA. With V trimmed by 2 bases and J by 5 bases, 8 bases remained unmatched. Here the CDR3 reads CASSLHWDRGYTGELFF. CDR3 sequence (DNA): TGTGCCAGCAGCTTACACTGGGACAGGGGATATACCGGGGAGCTGTTTTTT.

V gene TRBV20-1 combines with J gene TRBJ2-3; D perhaps matches TRBD2 (5 bases). The V gene's germline CDR1 is DFQATT and CDR2 SNEGSKA (reference sequence). This CDR3 comprises 14 residues. V shed 3 bases and J shed 1 base, with 11 bases lying between them. The CDR3 protein is CSASLGRGTDTQYF. The DNA for the CDR3 is TGCAGTGCTAGTTTAGGGCGGGGCACAGATACGCAGTATTTT.

The rearrangement joins TRBV4-1 to TRBJ2-3, with D unclear. Trimming took off 3 bases at V and 0 bases at J, with 13 bases between the two ends. Germline CDR1 and CDR2: MGHRA and YSYEKL. There are 16 residues in the CDR3. CDR3 in DNA: TGCGCCAGCAGCCATGGCCAGGTTACTAGCACAGATACGCAGTATTTT. It is translated as CASSHGQVTSTDTQYF.

As DNA, the CDR3 is TGTGCCAGCAGCTTGACCCAGGGGGCTCGGTATAATTCACCCCTCCACTTT. This codes for CASSLTQGARYNSPLHF. The rearrangement joins TRBV5-6 to TRBJ1-6, with 8 nucleotides matching TRBD1. The trim removed 1 base at V and 4 bases at J, leaving 7 bases unmatched. Germline V gene sequence: CDR1 SGHDT, CDR2 YYEEEE. This CDR3 has 17 amino acids. The full variable domain, in which reference TRBV5-6 and TRBJ1-6 provide the parts outside the CDR3, is DAGVTQSPTHLIKTRGQQVTLRCSPKSGHDTVSWYQQALGQGPQFIFQYYEEEERQRGNFPDRFSGHQFPNYSSELNVNALLLGDSALYLCASSLTQGARYNSPLHFGNGTRLTVT.

The genes are TRBV4-1 and TRBJ2-7, with D perhaps TRBD1 (5 bases). Germline V lookup: CDR1 MGHRA, CDR2 YSYEKL. The CDR3 loop spans 13 amino acids. Trimming shortened V by 1 base and J by 6 bases, and 10 bases separated the two germline ends. The CDR3 DNA reads TGCGCCAGCAGCCAAGGGCAGGGCACCGAGCAGTACTTC. The encoded protein is CASSQGQGTEQYF.

The chain employs TRBV28 and TRBJ2-1; no definite D call. CDR3 length: 13 amino acids. Between the trimmed V and J ends, which lost 5 bases and 2 bases, there was a span of 7 bases. Germline assignment: CDR1 MDHEN and CDR2 SYDVKM. The CDR3 loop is CASSPSTYNEQFF. CDR3 sequence (DNA): TGTGCCAGCAGTCCATCTACCTACAATGAGCAGTTCTTC.

Only one count was recorded for this clone. The chain joins TRBV5-1 to TRBJ2-7; 9 positions agree with TRBD1. The germline gives CDR1 SGHRS, CDR2 YFSETQ. V was clipped by 3 bases and J by 1 base; unmatched bases: 11. This CDR3 has 17 amino acids. CDR3 region: CASSWADRGFISYEQYF. In DNA, the CDR3 is TGCGCCAGCAGCTGGGCGGACAGGGGTTTCATTTCCTACGAGCAGTACTTC.

The rearrangement joins TRBV2 to TRBJ1-5; TRBD1 matches 10 bases. Unmatched junction bases numbered 8, after V lost 6 bases and J lost 6 bases. The length of the CDR3 is 15 residues. Looked up from germline, CDR1 is SNHLY and CDR2 is FYNNEI. The CDR3 DNA reads as TGTGCCAGCAGCGTGACAGGGGGCGCAGGTCAGCCCCAGCATTTT. This translates into CASSVTGGAGQPQHF.

The V and J genes are TRBV2 and TRBJ1-1; D is perhaps TRBD1 (6 bases). V dropped 10 bases and J dropped 4 bases, with 13 bases sitting between them. Germline values: CDR1 SNHLY, CDR2 FYNNEI. The CDR3 totals 12 residues. The CDR3 region is CATKGGGTEAFF. As DNA, the CDR3 is TGTGCCACCAAAGGGGGTGGCACTGAAGCTTTCTTT.

The chain employs TRBV2 and TRBJ1-2, with TRBD1 matching over 7 bases. This CDR3 is built from 13 residues. With 9 bases clipped from V and 2 bases from J, the junction kept 6 bases outside the gene matches. Germline V gene data show CDR1 as SNHLY and CDR2 as FYNNEI. DNA of the CDR3: TGTGCCAGAGGGGGACAGAACAACTATGGCTACACCTTC. It is translated as CARGGQNNYGYTF.